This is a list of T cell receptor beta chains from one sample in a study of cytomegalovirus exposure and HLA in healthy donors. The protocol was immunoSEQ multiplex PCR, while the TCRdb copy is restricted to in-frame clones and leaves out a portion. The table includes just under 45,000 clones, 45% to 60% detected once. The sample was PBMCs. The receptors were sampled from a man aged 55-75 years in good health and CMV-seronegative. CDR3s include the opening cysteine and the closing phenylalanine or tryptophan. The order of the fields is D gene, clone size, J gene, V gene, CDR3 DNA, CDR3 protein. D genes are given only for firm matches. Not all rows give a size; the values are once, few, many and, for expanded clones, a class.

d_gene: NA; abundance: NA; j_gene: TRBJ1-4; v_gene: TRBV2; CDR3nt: TGTGCCAGCAGTCTCGGCGGGGCTGCCTTTAATGAAAAACTGTTTTTT; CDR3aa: CASSLGGAAFNEKLFF
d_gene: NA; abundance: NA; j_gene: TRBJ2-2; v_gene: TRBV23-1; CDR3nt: TGCGCCAGCAGTCAATCTAACGGGAGCCCCACCGGGGAGCTGTTTTTT; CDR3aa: CASSQSNGSPTGELFF
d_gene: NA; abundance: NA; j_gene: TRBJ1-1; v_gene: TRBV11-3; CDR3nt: TGTGCCAGCAGCTTAGGGGGGCGGTCTGAAGCTTTCTTT; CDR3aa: CASSLGGRSEAFF
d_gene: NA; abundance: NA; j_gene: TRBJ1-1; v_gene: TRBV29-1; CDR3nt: TGCAGCGTTTTTAAAGGGGAGAACACTGAAGCTTTCTTT; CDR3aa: CSVFKGENTEAFF
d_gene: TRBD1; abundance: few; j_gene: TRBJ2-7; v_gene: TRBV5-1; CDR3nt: TGCGCCAGCCGGGACAGTCCCTACGAGCAGTACTTC; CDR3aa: CASRDSPYEQYF
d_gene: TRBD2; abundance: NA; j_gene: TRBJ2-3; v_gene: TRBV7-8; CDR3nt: TGTGCCAGCAGCCCGCGGACTAGCTGGACAGATACGCAGTATTTT; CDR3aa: CASSPRTSWTDTQYF
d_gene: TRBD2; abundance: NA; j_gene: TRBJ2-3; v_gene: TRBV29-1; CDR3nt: TGCAGCGTTGAAGAACTCGGGAGGGCCGGAGATACGCAGTATTTT; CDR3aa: CSVEELGRAGDTQYF
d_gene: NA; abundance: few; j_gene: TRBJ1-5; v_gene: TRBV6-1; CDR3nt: TGTGCCAGCAGTGAAGCAGGGGGCAATCAGCCCCAGCATTTT; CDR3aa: CASSEAGGNQPQHF
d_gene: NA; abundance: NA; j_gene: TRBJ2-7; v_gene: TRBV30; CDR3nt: TGTGCCTGGAGTGTACTCTACGAGCAGTACTTC; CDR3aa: CAWSVLYEQYF
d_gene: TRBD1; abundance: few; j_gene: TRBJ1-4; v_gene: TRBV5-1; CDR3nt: TGCGCCAGCAGCTTAGGACAGGGGAATGAAAAACTGTTTTTT; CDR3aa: CASSLGQGNEKLFF
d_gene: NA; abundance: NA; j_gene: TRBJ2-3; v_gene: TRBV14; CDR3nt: TGTGCCAGCAGCCCAGACCTATGGGATACGCAGTATTTT; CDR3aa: CASSPDLWDTQYF
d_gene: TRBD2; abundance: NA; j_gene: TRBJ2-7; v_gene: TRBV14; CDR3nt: TGTGCCAGCAGCCAACACCTAGCGGGAGGTATTTCCTACGAGCAGTACTTC; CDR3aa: CASSQHLAGGISYEQYF
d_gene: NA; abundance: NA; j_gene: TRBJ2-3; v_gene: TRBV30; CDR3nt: TGTGCCTGGAGTGTACTTTTAGATACGCAGTATTTT; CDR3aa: CAWSVLLDTQYF
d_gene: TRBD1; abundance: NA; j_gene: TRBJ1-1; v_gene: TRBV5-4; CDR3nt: TGTGCCAGCAGCCCCTCCGCCGGGACAGGTTTGAACACTGAAGCTTTCTTT; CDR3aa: CASSPSAGTGLNTEAFF
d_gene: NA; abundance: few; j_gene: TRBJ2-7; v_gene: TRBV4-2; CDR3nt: TGTGCCAGCAGCCAAGAAGGGGGTTACGAGCAGTACTTC; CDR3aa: CASSQEGGYEQYF
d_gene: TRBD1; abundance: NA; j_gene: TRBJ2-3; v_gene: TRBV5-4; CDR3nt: TGTGCCAGCAGCTTGGCCCCGGGACAGGGGGCGAATACGCAGTATTTT; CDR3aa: CASSLAPGQGANTQYF
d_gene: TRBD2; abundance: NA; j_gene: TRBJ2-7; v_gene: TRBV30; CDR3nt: TGTGCCTGGAGTCTCAATAGCGGGAGGATTCCTTGGGCGCAGTACTTC; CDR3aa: CAWSLNSGRIPWAQYF
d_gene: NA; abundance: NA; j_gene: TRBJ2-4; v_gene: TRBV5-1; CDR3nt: TGCGCCAGCAGTACACCCGACAGCCACATTCAGTACTTC; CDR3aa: CASSTPDSHIQYF
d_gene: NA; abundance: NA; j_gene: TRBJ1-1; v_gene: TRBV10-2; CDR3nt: TGCGCCAGCAAAGGTCAGGGCCGTTTCGGAACTGAAGCTTTCTTT; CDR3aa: CASKGQGRFGTEAFF
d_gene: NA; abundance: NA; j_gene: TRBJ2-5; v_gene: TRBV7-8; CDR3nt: TGTGCCAGCAGCTTAGACTCCGAGGGGACCCAGTACTTC; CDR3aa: CASSLDSEGTQYF
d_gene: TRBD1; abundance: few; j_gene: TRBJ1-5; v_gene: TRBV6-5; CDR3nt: TGTGCCAGCAGCCAGGGACAGATGCAAAATCAGCCCCAGCATTTT; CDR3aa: CASSQGQMQNQPQHF
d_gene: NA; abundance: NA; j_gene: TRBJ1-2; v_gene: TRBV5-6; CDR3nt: TGTGCCAGCACGCCCCGGGGGAACTATGGCTACACCTTC; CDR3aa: CASTPRGNYGYTF
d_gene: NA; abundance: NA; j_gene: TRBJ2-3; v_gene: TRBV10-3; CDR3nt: TGTGCCATCAGTCAGCCCCGGAGGGCAGATACGCAGTATTTT; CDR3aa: CAISQPRRADTQYF
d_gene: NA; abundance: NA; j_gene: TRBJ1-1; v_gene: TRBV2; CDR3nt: TGTGCCAGCAGTGAAAACAGATTGTTGGTCGATTTCTTT; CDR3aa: CASSENRLLVDFF
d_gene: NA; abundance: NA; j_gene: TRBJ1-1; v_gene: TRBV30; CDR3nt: TGTGCCTGGAGCTCGCAGGGGAACACTGAAGCTTTCTTT; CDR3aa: CAWSSQGNTEAFF
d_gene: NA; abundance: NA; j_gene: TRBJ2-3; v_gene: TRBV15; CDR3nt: TGTGCCACTGGGCTTCCGAACACAGATACGCAGTATTTT; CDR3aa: CATGLPNTDTQYF
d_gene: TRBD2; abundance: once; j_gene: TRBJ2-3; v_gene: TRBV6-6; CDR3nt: TGTGCCAGCAGGACCCACAAGCGGGAGTTGCCAGATACGCAGTATTTT; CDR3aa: CASRTHKRELPDTQYF
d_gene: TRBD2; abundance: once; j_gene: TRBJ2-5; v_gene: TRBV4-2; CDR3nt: TGTGCCAGCAGCCACGAAATAGCGGGAGGGAAAGAGACCCAGTACTTC; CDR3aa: CASSHEIAGGKETQYF
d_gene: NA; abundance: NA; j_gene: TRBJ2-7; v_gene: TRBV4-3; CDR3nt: TGCGCCAGCAGCCAAGATTCCAGGGGCACCTACGAGCAGTACTTC; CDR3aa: CASSQDSRGTYEQYF
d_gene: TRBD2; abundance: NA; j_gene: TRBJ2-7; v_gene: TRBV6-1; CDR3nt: TGTGCCAGCAGTCCCATCGCGGGGGTCTCCTACGAGCAGTACTTC; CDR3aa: CASSPIAGVSYEQYF
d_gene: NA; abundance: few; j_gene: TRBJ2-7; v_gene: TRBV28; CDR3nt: TGTGCCAGCAGTACCTTGGGACTCCGCTACGAGCAGTACTTC; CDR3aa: CASSTLGLRYEQYF
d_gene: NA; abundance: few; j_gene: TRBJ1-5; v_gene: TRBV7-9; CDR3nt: TGTGCCAGCAGCTTAGAAGGAGATCAGCCCCAGCATTTT; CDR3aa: CASSLEGDQPQHF
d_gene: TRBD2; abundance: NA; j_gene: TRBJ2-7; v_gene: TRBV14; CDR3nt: TGTGCCAGCAGCCCTAGCGGGGTCTACGAGCAGTACTTC; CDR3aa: CASSPSGVYEQYF
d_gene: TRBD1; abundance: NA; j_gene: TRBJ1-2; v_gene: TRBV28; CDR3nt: TGTGCCAGCAGTCCCCCGACAGGGGACGACGGCTACACCTTC; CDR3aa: CASSPPTGDDGYTF
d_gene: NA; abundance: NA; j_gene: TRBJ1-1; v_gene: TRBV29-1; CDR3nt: TGCAGCGTTAGGTTCAGGGCGAGCCAGACTGAAGCTTTCTTT; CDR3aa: CSVRFRASQTEAFF
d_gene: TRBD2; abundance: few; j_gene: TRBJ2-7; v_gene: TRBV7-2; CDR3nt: TGTGCCAGCAGCCCCCGACCTAGCGGGAGGACCCACGAGCAGTACTTC; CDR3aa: CASSPRPSGRTHEQYF
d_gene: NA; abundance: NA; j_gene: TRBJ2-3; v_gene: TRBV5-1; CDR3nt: TGCGCCAGCAGCTTGGCGGTAGCGGAAAGCACAGATACGCAGTATTTT; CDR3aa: CASSLAVAESTDTQYF
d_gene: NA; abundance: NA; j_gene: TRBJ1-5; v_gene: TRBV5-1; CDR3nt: TGCGCCAGCAGCGCGGATGGGTCGGGTCAGCCCCAGCATTTT; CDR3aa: CASSADGSGQPQHF
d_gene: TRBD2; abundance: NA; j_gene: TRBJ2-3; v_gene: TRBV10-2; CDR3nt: TGCGCCAGCGGGACTAGCGGGAGATCGGATACGCAGTATTTT; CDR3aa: CASGTSGRSDTQYF
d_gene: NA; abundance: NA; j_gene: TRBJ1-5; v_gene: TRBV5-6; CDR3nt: TGTGCCAGCAGCCGCTACGTTATGACAGATCAGCCCCAGCATTTT; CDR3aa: CASSRYVMTDQPQHF
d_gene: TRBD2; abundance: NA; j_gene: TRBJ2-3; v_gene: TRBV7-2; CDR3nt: TGTGCCAGCAGCTTAGATCGGGCGGGAGGAACAGATACGCAGTATTTT; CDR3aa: CASSLDRAGGTDTQYF
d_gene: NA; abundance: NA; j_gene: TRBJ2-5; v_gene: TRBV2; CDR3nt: TGTGCCAGCAGTGAGGGGCAGCCACAAGAGACCCAGTACTTC; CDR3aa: CASSEGQPQETQYF
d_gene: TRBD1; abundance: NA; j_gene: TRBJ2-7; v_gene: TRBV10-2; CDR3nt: TGCGCCAGCAGCCTCCCAGAACAGGGGGTCTCCTACGAGCAGTACTTC; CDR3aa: CASSLPEQGVSYEQYF
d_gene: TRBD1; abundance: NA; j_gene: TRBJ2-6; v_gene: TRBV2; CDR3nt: TGTGCCAGCAGTGAGGCCGGACAGGGGACTGGGGCCAACGTCCTGACTTTC; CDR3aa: CASSEAGQGTGANVLTF
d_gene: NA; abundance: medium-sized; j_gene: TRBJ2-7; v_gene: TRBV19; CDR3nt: TGTGCCAGTAGTATAGAGGGAGAATCCACCTACGAGCAGTACTTC; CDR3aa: CASSIEGESTYEQYF
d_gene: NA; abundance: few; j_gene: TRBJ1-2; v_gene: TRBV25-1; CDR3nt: TGTGCCAGCAGTCAGGACAGTCGATATGGCTACACCTTC; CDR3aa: CASSQDSRYGYTF